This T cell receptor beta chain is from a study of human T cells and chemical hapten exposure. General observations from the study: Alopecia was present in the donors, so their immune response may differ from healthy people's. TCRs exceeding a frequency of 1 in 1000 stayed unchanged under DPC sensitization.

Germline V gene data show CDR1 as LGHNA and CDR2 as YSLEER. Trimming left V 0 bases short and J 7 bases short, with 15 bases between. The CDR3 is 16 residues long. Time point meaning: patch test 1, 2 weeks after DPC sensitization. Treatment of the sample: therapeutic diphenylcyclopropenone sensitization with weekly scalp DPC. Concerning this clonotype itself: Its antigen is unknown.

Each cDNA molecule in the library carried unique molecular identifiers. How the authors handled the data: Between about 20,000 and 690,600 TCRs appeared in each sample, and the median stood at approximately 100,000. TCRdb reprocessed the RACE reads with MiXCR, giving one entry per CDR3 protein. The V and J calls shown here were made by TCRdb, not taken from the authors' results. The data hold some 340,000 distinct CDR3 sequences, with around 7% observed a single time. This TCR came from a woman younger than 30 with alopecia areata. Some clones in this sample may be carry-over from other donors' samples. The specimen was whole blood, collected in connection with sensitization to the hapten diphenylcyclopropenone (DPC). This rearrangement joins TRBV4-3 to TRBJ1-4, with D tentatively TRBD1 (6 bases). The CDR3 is CASSQDGITGREKLFF. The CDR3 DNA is TGCGCCAGCAGCCAAGATGGAATTACAGGGCGTGAAAAACTGTTTTTT.